The sequence of this T cell receptor (beta chain) was determined in a study of control samples from healthy donors and cancer patients. Here immunoSEQ multiplex PCR was the method, and the copy in TCRdb shows in-frame clones only, minus some. Among 150,000 or so clones listed, over 85% were seen once. V lost 6 bases and J 8 bases, leaving 13 bases between the germline ends. Germline CDR1 and CDR2: KGHSH and LQKENI. CDR3 length: 13 amino acids. The receptor's source is a man aged 40-49 years in good health. V is TRBV18 and J is TRBJ1-4, with TRBD1 as a possible D gene (6 bases). The specimen sequenced was blood. CDR3 nucleotide sequence: TGTGCCAGCTCCCGGGACACCCGGGAAAAACTGTTTTTT. Protein: CASSRDTREKLFF.